The clone carrying this TCR beta chain was seen more than once but under ten times. The TCR beta CDR3 regions underwent amplification using RNA transcripts as the source. TCR CDR3 underwent first-round RT-PCR with the HTBI primer set. MiXCR, applied by TCRdb to the multiplex PCR reads, yields one record per CDR3 protein. The table records about 700,000 distinct CDR3 sequences, about 45% of them present only once. The record originates from a study of T cells in Graves' hyperthyroidism and ophthalmopathy. Thyroid ultrasound, orbital computed tomography, clinical symptoms, and serum thyroxine and TRAb underpinned diagnoses. Trimming took off 6 bases at V and 11 bases at J, with 17 bases between the two ends. The CDR3 contains 14 residues. The germline gives CDR1 MNHEY, CDR2 SVGAGI.

The source of this sequence is an adult man with Graves' disease, either hyperthyroidism or ophthalmopathy (not recorded which). The V gene is TRBV6-5, the J gene TRBJ1-6; D possibly corresponds to TRBD1 (6 bases). The sequenced material came from peripheral blood or thyroid tissue (not recorded which). The chain's CDR3 is CASSTTGSGTPLHF. The CDR3 bases are TGTGCCAGCAGCACTACAGGGTCGGGGACACCCCTCCACTTT.